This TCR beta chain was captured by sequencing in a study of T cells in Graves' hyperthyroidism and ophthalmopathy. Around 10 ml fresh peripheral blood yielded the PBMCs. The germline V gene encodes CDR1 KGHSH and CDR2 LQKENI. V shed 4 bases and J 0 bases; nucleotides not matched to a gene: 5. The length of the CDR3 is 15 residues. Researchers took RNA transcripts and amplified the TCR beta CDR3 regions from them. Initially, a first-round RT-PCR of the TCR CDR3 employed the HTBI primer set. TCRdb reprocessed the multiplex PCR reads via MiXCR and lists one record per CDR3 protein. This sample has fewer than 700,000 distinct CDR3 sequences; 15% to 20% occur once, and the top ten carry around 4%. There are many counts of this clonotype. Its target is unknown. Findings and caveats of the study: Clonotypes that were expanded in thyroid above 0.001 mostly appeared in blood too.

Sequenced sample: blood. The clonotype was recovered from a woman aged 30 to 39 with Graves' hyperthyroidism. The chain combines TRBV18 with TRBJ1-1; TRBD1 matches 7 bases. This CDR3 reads CASSLTGTVNTEAFF. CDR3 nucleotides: TGTGCCAGCTCACTAACTGGGACAGTGAACACTGAAGCTTTCTTT.